Listed below are T cell receptor beta chains from one sample, sequenced in a study of T cells in Graves' hyperthyroidism and ophthalmopathy. Using its own MiXCR run on the multiplex PCR reads, TCRdb lists one record per CDR3 protein. Of 240,000 or so distinct CDR3 sequences listed, 16% are singletons. The sequencing input was blood. The receptors come from a woman aged 18-29 years with Graves' ophthalmopathy. CDR3s include the opening cysteine and the closing phenylalanine or tryptophan. Fields, in order: J gene, D gene, clone size, V gene, CDR3 protein, CDR3 DNA. A D gene is named only where the DNA matches it firmly. Not all rows give a size; the values are once, few, many and, for expanded clones, a class.

TRBJ2-3 | - | many | TRBV6-1 | CASSVSPYDHTDTQYF | TGTGCCAGCAGTGTATCCCCTTACGATCACACAGATACGCAGTATTTT
TRBJ2-5 | TRBD2 | many | TRBV7-2 | CASSLGGRTETQYF | TGTGCCAGCAGCTTAGGCGGGAGGACAGAGACCCAGTACTTC
TRBJ2-5 | TRBD2 | many | TRBV10-3 | CAISDSGRGETQYF | TGTGCCATCAGTGATAGCGGGAGGGGTGAGACCCAGTACTTC
TRBJ1-2 | - | many | TRBV5-1 | CASSLNRATYGYTF | TGCGCCAGCAGCTTGAACAGGGCAACCTATGGCTACACCTTC
TRBJ1-1 | - | many | TRBV7-2 | CASSPQGRGITEAFF | TGTGCCAGCAGCCCTCAGGGGCGGGGGATCACTGAAGCTTTCTTT
TRBJ1-2 | - | - | TRBV6-1 | CASSPPGYGYTF | TGTGCCAGCTCCCCGCCAGGATATGGCTACACCTTC
TRBJ2-1 | - | - | TRBV5-4 | CASSLEPFDEQFF | TGTGCCAGCAGCTTGGAGCCGTTTGATGAGCAGTTCTTC
TRBJ2-5 | - | many | TRBV28 | CASSFNAATSQETQYF | TGTGCCAGCAGTTTTAACGCCGCGACTAGCCAAGAGACCCAGTACTTC
TRBJ2-7 | TRBD1 | many | TRBV6-1 | CASTPTGGGEQYF | TGTGCCAGCACCCCTACAGGGGGTGGCGAGCAGTACTTC
TRBJ2-1 | TRBD2 | many | TRBV7-9 | CASSWSGSNEQFF | TGTGCCAGCAGCTGGAGCGGGAGCAATGAGCAGTTCTTC
TRBJ2-5 | TRBD2 | many | TRBV13 | CASSLLAGGELETQYF | TGTGCCAGCAGCTTACTGGCGGGGGGGGAGTTAGAGACCCAGTACTTC
TRBJ2-7 | - | many | TRBV3-1 | CASSQSTLEQYF | TGTGCCAGCAGCCAAAGTACCCTCGAGCAGTACTTC
TRBJ2-3 | - | many | TRBV12-3/TRBV12-4 | CASSPEVGASTDTQYF | TGTGCCAGCAGTCCGGAGGTCGGGGCCAGCACAGATACGCAGTATTTT
TRBJ1-1 | - | many | TRBV6-1 | CASSEEVQMNTEAFF | TGTGCCAGCAGTGAAGAGGTACAAATGAACACTGAAGCTTTCTTT
TRBJ2-1 | TRBD2 | many | TRBV7-3 | CASSPGTSGSDEQFF | TGTGCCAGCAGTCCCGGGACTAGCGGATCTGATGAGCAGTTCTTC
TRBJ2-7 | TRBD1 | many | TRBV3-1 | CASSPGQGQIYEQYF | TGTGCCAGCAGCCCGGGACAGGGGCAGATCTACGAGCAGTACTTC
TRBJ2-2 | - | many | TRBV3-1 | CASSQGILGTIANTGELFF | TGTGCCAGCAGCCAAGGGATTCTGGGGACCATCGCGAACACCGGGGAGCTGTTTTTT
TRBJ1-1 | - | many | TRBV27 | CASSLRQVGRPTEAFF | TGTGCCAGCAGTTTACGACAGGTCGGAAGGCCTACTGAAGCTTTCTTT
TRBJ2-3 | TRBD2 | - | TRBV10-2 | CASSDALAGGTDTQYF | TGCGCCAGCAGTGATGCACTAGCGGGGGGCACAGATACGCAGTATTTT
TRBJ2-7 | - | many | TRBV7-8 | CASSARDGWDEQYF | TGTGCCAGCAGCGCAAGGGACGGATGGGACGAGCAGTACTTC
TRBJ2-7 | - | many | TRBV10-1 | CASSQPGDYEQYF | TGCGCCAGCAGTCAACCAGGGGACTACGAGCAGTACTTC
TRBJ2-3 | - | many | TRBV7-9 | CASLGALSDTQYF | TGTGCCAGCCTGGGAGCCCTAAGTGATACGCAGTATTTT
TRBJ1-2 | - | - | TRBV27 | CASSPSLGYGYTF | TGTGCCAGCAGTCCCTCATTGGGCTATGGCTACACCTTC
TRBJ2-7 | TRBD1 | - | TRBV29-1 | CSVGGTGASYEQYF | TGCAGCGTTGGAGGGACAGGGGCCTCATACGAGCAGTACTTC
TRBJ2-3 | TRBD2 | many | TRBV4-1 | CASSQASGGSRDTQYF | TGCGCCAGCAGCCAAGCGAGCGGGGGTTCTCGAGATACGCAGTATTTT
TRBJ1-2 | - | many | TRBV11-2 | CASSLSGAENYGYTF | TGTGCCAGCAGCTTATCGGGGGCAGAGAACTATGGCTACACCTTC
TRBJ2-1 | TRBD2 | many | TRBV11-2 | CASSFNWGLAGGNEQFF | TGTGCCAGCAGCTTTAACTGGGGACTAGCGGGGGGTAATGAGCAGTTCTTC
TRBJ2-1 | TRBD2 | - | TRBV7-2 | CASSLASSGRQNEQFF | TGTGCCAGCAGCTTAGCATCTAGCGGGAGGCAGAATGAGCAGTTCTTC
TRBJ2-7 | - | many | TRBV9 | CASSVEGTYEQYF | TGTGCCAGCAGCGTAGAAGGTACCTACGAGCAGTACTTC
TRBJ2-2 | - | many | TRBV7-3 | CASSPQQGQGTGELFF | TGTGCCAGCAGCCCCCAGCAGGGACAAGGCACCGGGGAGCTGTTTTTT
TRBJ2-2 | TRBD2 | many | TRBV14 | CASSQESAGHTGELFF | TGTGCCAGCAGCCAAGAGTCAGCGGGACACACCGGGGAGCTGTTTTTT
TRBJ1-2 | - | few | TRBV4-2 | CASSQESGVNYGYIF | TGTGCCAGCAGCCAAGAATCAGGGGTTAACTATGGCTACATCTTC
TRBJ2-1 | - | - | TRBV11-1 | CASSLLRGQSNEQFF | TGTGCCAGCAGCTTATTGCGGGGTCAATCCAATGAGCAGTTCTTC
TRBJ1-2 | - | many | TRBV11-2 | CASSSPGTNYGYTF | TGTGCCAGCAGTTCTCCAGGGACTAACTATGGCTACACCTTC
TRBJ2-2 | - | many | TRBV10-3 | CATDRSGTGELFF | TGTGCCACCGACAGGTCTGGCACCGGGGAGCTGTTTTTT
TRBJ1-2 | TRBD1 | many | TRBV10-3 | CAISAGQGDNYGYTF | TGTGCCATCAGTGCGGGACAGGGGGATAACTATGGCTACACCTTC
TRBJ2-7 | - | few | TRBV7-9 | CASSLGDRSSYEQYF | TGTGCCAGCAGCCTCGGCGATAGGAGCTCCTACGAGCAGTACTTC
TRBJ1-1 | - | many | TRBV20-1 | CSASEMGDTEAFF | TGCAGTGCTAGTGAAATGGGGGACACTGAAGCTTTCTTT
TRBJ1-4 | TRBD1 | many | TRBV4-2 | CASSPGQGDEKLFF | TGTGCCAGCAGCCCGGGACAGGGTGATGAAAAACTGTTTTTT
TRBJ2-3 | TRBD2 | many | TRBV20-1 | CSASAGLAGLTDTQYF | TGCAGTGCGTCCGCCGGGCTAGCGGGTCTCACAGATACGCAGTATTTT
TRBJ1-1 | TRBD1 | many | TRBV28 | CASSLRTGGWSFF | TGTGCCAGCAGTTTAAGGACAGGGGGTTGGTCTTTCTTT
TRBJ2-3 | - | few | TRBV5-4 | CASSPRGVTDTQYF | TGTGCCAGCAGCCCCAGGGGTGTCACAGATACGCAGTATTTT
TRBJ1-1 | - | many | TRBV19 | CASLLGGVTEAFF | TGTGCCAGCCTGTTAGGAGGGGTAACTGAAGCTTTCTTT
TRBJ1-2 | - | many | TRBV6-1 | CASSFGLGANYGYTF | TGTGCCAGCAGTTTTGGTCTAGGCGCTAACTATGGCTACACCTTC
TRBJ1-3 | - | - | TRBV2 | CASSGPHSGNTIYF | TGTGCCAGCAGTGGTCCCCACTCTGGAAACACCATATATTTT
TRBJ1-6 | TRBD1 | - | TRBV18 | CASSPWTGNSPLHF | TGTGCCAGCTCACCCTGGACAGGGAACTCACCCCTCCACTTT
TRBJ2-6 | - | few | TRBV19 | CASSVEFSGANVLTF | TGTGCCAGTAGTGTAGAGTTCTCTGGGGCCAACGTCCTGACTTTC
TRBJ2-5 | - | many | TRBV28 | CASSLMGGTTRDQYF | TGTGCCAGCAGTTTGATGGGCGGAACCACGAGGGACCAGTACTTC
TRBJ1-1 | - | many | TRBV6-1 | CASTPPHQAEAFF | TGTGCCAGCACCCCGCCCCACCAGGCTGAAGCTTTCTTT
TRBJ1-1 | TRBD1 | many | TRBV7-2 | CASSSRTGVRTEAFF | TGTGCCAGCAGCTCGCGGACAGGGGTAAGAACTGAAGCTTTCTTT
TRBJ1-5 | - | many | TRBV6-4 | CASSTGSNQPQHF | TGTGCCAGCAGTACAGGGAGCAATCAGCCCCAGCATTTT
TRBJ1-2 | TRBD1 | many | TRBV6-1 | CASSGGTAHNYGYTF | TGTGCCAGCAGCGGTGGGACAGCCCATAACTATGGCTACACCTTC
TRBJ2-1 | - | many | TRBV7-3 | CARYPQTDHHNEQFF | TGTGCCAGATATCCTCAAACGGACCACCACAATGAGCAGTTCTTC
TRBJ1-1 | - | many | TRBV18 | CASSLKAQNTEAFF | TGTGCCAGCTCCCTGAAGGCTCAGAACACTGAAGCTTTCTTT
TRBJ2-1 | TRBD2 | many | TRBV30 | CASRLAGESYNEQFF | TGTGCCTCCCGACTAGCGGGAGAATCCTACAATGAGCAGTTCTTC
TRBJ2-2 | - | many | TRBV7-9 | CASSSKTGNTGELFF | TGTGCCAGCAGCTCGAAGACAGGGAACACCGGGGAGCTGTTTTTT